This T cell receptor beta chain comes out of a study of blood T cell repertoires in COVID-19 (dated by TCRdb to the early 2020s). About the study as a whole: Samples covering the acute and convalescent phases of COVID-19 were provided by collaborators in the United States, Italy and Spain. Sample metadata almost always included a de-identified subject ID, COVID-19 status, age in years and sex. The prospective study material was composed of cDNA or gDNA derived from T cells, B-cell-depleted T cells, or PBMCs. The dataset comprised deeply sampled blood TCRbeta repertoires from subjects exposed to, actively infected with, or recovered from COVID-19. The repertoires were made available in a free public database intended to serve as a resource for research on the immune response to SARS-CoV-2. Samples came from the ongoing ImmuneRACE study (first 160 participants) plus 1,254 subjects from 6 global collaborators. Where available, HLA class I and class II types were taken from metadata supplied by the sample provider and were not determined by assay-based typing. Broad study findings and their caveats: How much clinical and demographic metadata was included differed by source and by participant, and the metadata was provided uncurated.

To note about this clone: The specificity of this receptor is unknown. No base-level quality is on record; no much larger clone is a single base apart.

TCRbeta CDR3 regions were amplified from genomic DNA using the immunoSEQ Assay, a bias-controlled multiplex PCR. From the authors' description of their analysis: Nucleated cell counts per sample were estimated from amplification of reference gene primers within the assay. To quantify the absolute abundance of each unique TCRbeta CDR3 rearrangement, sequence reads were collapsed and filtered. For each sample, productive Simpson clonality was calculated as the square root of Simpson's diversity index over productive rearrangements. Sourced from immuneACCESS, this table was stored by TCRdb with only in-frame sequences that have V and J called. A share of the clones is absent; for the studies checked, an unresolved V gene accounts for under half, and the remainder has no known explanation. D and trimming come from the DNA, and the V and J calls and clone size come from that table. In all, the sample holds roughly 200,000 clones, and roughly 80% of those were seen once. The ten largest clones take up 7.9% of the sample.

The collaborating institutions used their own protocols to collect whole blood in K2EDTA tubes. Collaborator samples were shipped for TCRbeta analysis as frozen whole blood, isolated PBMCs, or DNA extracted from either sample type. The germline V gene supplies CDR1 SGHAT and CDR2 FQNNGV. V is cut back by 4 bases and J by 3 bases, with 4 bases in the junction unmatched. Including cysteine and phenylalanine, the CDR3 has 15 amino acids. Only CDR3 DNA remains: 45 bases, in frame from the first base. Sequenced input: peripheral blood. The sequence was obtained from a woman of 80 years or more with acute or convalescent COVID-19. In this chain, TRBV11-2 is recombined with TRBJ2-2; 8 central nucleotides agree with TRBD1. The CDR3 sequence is CASSSRTGYTGELFF. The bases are TGTGCCAGCAGCTCTAGGACAGGGTACACCGGGGAGCTGTTTTTT.